Shown below are 29 T cell receptor beta chains from a single sample sequenced in a study of blood T cell repertoires in COVID-19. The data were produced by immunoSEQ multiplex PCR, yet TCRdb's version contains in-frame clones alone and is incomplete. The table includes 65,000 to 90,000 clones, 80% to 90% detected once. Sequenced material: peripheral blood. These receptors all come from a man older than 75 with acute or convalescent COVID-19.

This rearrangement joins TRBV5-1 to TRBJ1-1; 11 bases are shared with TRBD1. The CDR3 length is 17 residues. After removal of 5 bases from V and 3 bases from J, the junction contained 12 bases not matched to a gene. CDR1 SGHRS and CDR2 YFSETQ come from the germline V gene. This chain's CDR3 is CASRGGTGGWFDTEAFF. CDR3 nucleotides: TGCGCCAGCAGGGGCGGGACAGGGGGGTGGTTCGACACTGAAGCTTTCTTT.

Regarding this clone: An end of the junction differs from the germline gene, which may be a read error. The V gene is TRBV13, the J gene TRBJ2-6; D perhaps matches TRBD2 (5 bases). Germline lookup yields CDR1 PRHDT and CDR2 FYEKMQ (reference sequence). There are 14 residues in the CDR3. In DNA form, the CDR3 reads TGTGCCAGCAGCTCTGGACTGGTTGGAAACGCCCTGACTTTC. Protein: CASSSGLVGNALTF. Supplemented by reference TRBV13 and TRBJ2-6, the full variable domain reads AAGVIQSPRHLIKEKRETATLKCYPIPRHDTVYWYQQGPGQDPQFLISFYEKMQSDKGSIPDRFSAQQFSDYHSELNMSSLELGDSALYFCASSSGLVGNALTFGAGSRLTVL.

This chain joins TRBV14 and TRBJ2-7; tentative D call: TRBD2 (5 bases). V was pared by 2 bases and J by 7 bases, with 9 bases between. Germline lookup yields CDR1 SGHDN and CDR2 FVKESK. The CDR3 consists of 12 residues. The CDR3 nucleotides are TGTGCCAGCAGCCAATTTACGGGGGAGCAGTACTTC. As protein: CASSQFTGEQYF.

The gene calls are TRBV24-1 and TRBJ2-5; 9 bases are shared with TRBD1. CDR1 is KGHDR, CDR2 SFDVKD, per germline. After removal of 9 bases from V and 5 bases from J, the junction contained 6 bases not matched to a gene. CDR3 length equals 13 residues. For the CDR3, the DNA is TGTGCCACCGGGGACAGGGTGATGGAGACCCAGTACTTC. Translated, it gives CATGDRVMETQYF.

The J gene is TRBJ2-3, the V gene TRBV7-3; TRBD2 aligns across 11 bases. Germline values: CDR1 SGHTA, CDR2 FQGTGA. There are 15 residues in the CDR3. V shed 5 bases and J 5 bases; nucleotides not matched to a gene: 6. DNA for the CDR3: TGTGCCAGCAGCGTTTCGGGACTAGCGGAAGATACGCAGTATTTT. The encoded protein is CASSVSGLAEDTQYF.

This chain links TRBV3-1 (or the pseudogene TRBV3-2) with TRBJ2-3, with 10 bases that match TRBD2. Germline V CDR1 and CDR2: LGHDT, YNNKEL (reference sequence). The CDR3 extends over 18 amino acids. The trim removed 2 bases at V and 0 bases at J, leaving 8 bases unmatched. The CDR3 nucleotides are TGTGCCAGCAGCCAACATTCTAGCGGGGGTCTAAGCACAGATACGCAGTATTTT. This gives the protein CASSQHSSGGLSTDTQYF.

V gene TRBV7-8 combines with J gene TRBJ1-4; unclear D gene. The germline CDR1 and CDR2 sequences are SGHVS and FQNEAQ. The CDR3 sequence is 15 residues long. V lost 5 bases to trimming and J lost 8 bases, with 18 bases between them. Here the CDR3 reads CASSPEAWVREKLFF. The CDR3 nucleotides are TGTGCCAGCAGCCCGGAGGCCTGGGTCCGGGAAAAACTGTTTTTT.

The V gene is TRBV19, the J gene TRBJ1-4; 7 nucleotides agree with TRBD1. There are 14 residues in the CDR3. After removal of 4 bases from V and 8 bases from J, the junction contained 7 bases not matched to a gene. Germline V gene lookup returns CDR1 LNHDA and CDR2 SQIVND (reference sequence). CDR3 sequence (DNA): TGTGCCAGTAGTAGGAGGGGGCAGGAAGAAAAACTGTTTTTT. Amino acid sequence: CASSRRGQEEKLFF.

This sequence joins TRBV4-1 and TRBJ1-2; no clear D gene. This CDR3 contains 11 residues. Germline CDR1 MGHRA, CDR2 YSYEKL. V shed 2 bases and J shed 8 bases, with 6 bases lying between them. In nucleotides, the CDR3 is TGCGCCAGCAGCCAATCGGAGGGCTACACCTTC. Translation: CASSQSEGYTF.

This chain's CDR3 is CASSSTGNEAFF. In DNA form, the CDR3 reads TGTGCCAGCAGCTCGACAGGGAATGAAGCTTTCTTT. The chain carries TRBV6-5 and TRBJ1-1; 7 bases line up with TRBD1. V lost 6 bases to trimming and J lost 7 bases; unmatched junction nucleotides: 5. The length of the CDR3 is 12 residues. In germline, CDR1 is MNHEY, CDR2 SVGAGI.

This clone was detected once. The chain recombines TRBV5-1 with TRBJ1-1; tentatively, D is TRBD1 (5 bases). There are 14 residues in the CDR3. Germline CDR1 reads SGHRS; CDR2 reads YFSETQ. V was cut by 4 bases and J by 1 base, with 11 bases left in between. CDR3 in amino acids: CASSPQGGNTEAFF. In DNA, the CDR3 is TGCGCCAGCAGCCCCCAGGGAGGGAACACTGAAGCTTTCTTT.

The chain combines TRBV30 with TRBJ1-1, with 8 nucleotides matching TRBD1. The CDR3 length is 13 residues. J gave up 4 bases and V 2 bases, and 3 bases lay outside the gene matches. The germline CDR1 and CDR2 sequences are GTSNPN and SVGIG (reference sequence). The CDR3 nucleotides read TGTGCCTGGAGTCGACAGGGGTCCACTGAAGCTTTCTTT. This gives the protein CAWSRQGSTEAFF.

The chain has TRBV7-8 and TRBJ1-1; D uncertain. Trimming pared 3 bases from V and 1 base from J, leaving 6 bases between. Germline CDR1 reads SGHVS; CDR2 reads FQNEAQ. The CDR3 covers 13 residues. The CDR3: CASSFTPNTEAFF. As DNA, the CDR3 is TGTGCCAGCAGCTTTACACCGAACACTGAAGCTTTCTTT. The full variable domain, in which reference TRBV7-8 and TRBJ1-1 provide the parts outside the CDR3, is GAGVSQSPRYKVAKRGQDVALRCDPISGHVSLFWYQQALGQGPEFLTYFQNEAQLDKSGLPSDRFFAERPEGSVSTLKIQRTQQEDSAVYLCASSFTPNTEAFFGQGTRLTVV.

V usage is TRBV5-6 and J usage is TRBJ2-1, with TRBD2 matching 7 bases. The CDR3 extends over 15 amino acids. The ends lost 2 bases at V and 0 bases at J; junction bases unmatched: 2. Germline lookup yields CDR1 SGHDT and CDR2 YYEEEE. CDR3 in amino acids: CASSLLANSYNEQFF. The CDR3 nucleotides read TGTGCCAGCAGCTTACTAGCGAACTCCTACAATGAGCAGTTCTTC.

This chain links TRBV6-1 with TRBJ1-2; no clear D. Germline V gene lookup returns CDR1 MNHNS and CDR2 SASEGT. V lost 0 bases and J lost 5, with 4 bases in between. The CDR3 length is 12 residues. The CDR3 DNA follows: TGTGCCAGCAGTGAAGCAGCTTATGGCTACACCTTC. Its translation is CASSEAAYGYTF.

V gene TRBV5-4 combines with J gene TRBJ1-4; TRBD1 might be the D (6 bases). This CDR3 has 15 residues. The V gene's germline CDR1 is SGHNT and CDR2 YYREEE (reference sequence). Trimming removed 3 bases from V and 3 bases from J, with 12 bases in between. CDR3 bases: TGTGCCAGCAGCTCCCAGGGGCCCTCTAATGAAAAACTGTTTTTT. Translated: CASSSQGPSNEKLFF.

The rearrangement links TRBV9 to TRBJ2-3, with a weak D call TRBD2 (6 bases). V was clipped by 4 bases and J by 0 bases, with 15 bases between them. The length of the CDR3 is 16 residues. Germline-derived CDR1 and CDR2 are SGDLS and YYNGEE. As DNA, the CDR3 is TGTGCCAGCAGCCTCAGCCGGGACTTAAGCACAGATACGCAGTATTTT. Its protein product is CASSLSRDLSTDTQYF.

The CDR3 region has the DNA TGCGCCAGCAGCCCGGAGGACAACTATGGCTACACCTTC. Amino acid sequence: CASSPEDNYGYTF. The genes are TRBV5-1 and TRBJ1-2; D unclear. This CDR3 comprises 13 residues. Germline CDR1 SGHRS, CDR2 YFSETQ. V gave up 4 bases and J gave up 2 bases, with 9 bases separating them.

The gene calls are TRBV12-5 and TRBJ1-1; 7 nucleotides align to TRBD1. The CDR3 is 13 residues long. V shed 7 bases and J 0 bases; nucleotides not matched to a gene: 2. Germline values: CDR1 LGHNT, CDR2 FRNRAP. CDR3 nucleotides: TGTGCTAGTGAGGGACAGTTGAACACTGAAGCTTTCTTT. Encoded protein: CASEGQLNTEAFF. The full variable domain, its missing parts supplied by reference TRBV12-5 and TRBJ1-1, is DARVTQTPRHKVTEMGQEVTMRCQPILGHNTVFWYRQTMMQGLELLAYFRNRAPLDDSGMPKDRFSAEMPDATLATLKIQPSEPRDSAVYFCASEGQLNTEAFFGQGTRLTVV.

This clone has more than one count but fewer than ten. The rearrangement joins TRBV5-1 to TRBJ2-6, with D perhaps matching TRBD1 (5 bases). This CDR3 has 15 residues. Germline assignment: CDR1 SGHRS and CDR2 YFSETQ. V was trimmed by 1 base and J by 0 bases, leaving 5 bases between them. CDR3 protein: CASSLQGSGANVLTF. CDR3 DNA sequence: TGCGCCAGCAGCTTGCAGGGCTCTGGGGCCAACGTCCTGACTTTC.

This sequence joins TRBV5-1 and TRBJ2-1; 7 bases line up with TRBD2. This CDR3 is 15 amino acids long. CDR1 SGHRS and CDR2 YFSETQ come from the germline V gene. Trimming took 0 bases from V and 7 from J; bases not matched to a gene: 7. CDR3 region: CASSLVLAEANEQFF. DNA for the CDR3: TGCGCCAGCAGCTTGGTGCTAGCGGAGGCGAATGAGCAGTTCTTC.

The rearrangement joins TRBV7-6 to TRBJ1-3; D is unresolved. The CDR3 loop spans 16 amino acids. V shed 5 bases and J shed 0 bases, with 14 bases lying between them. Germline CDR1 reads SGHVS; CDR2 reads FNYEAQ. The CDR3 spells CASSRGYQRSGNTIYF. CDR3 nucleotides: TGTGCCAGCAGCCGTGGGTATCAGCGCTCTGGAAACACCATATATTTT. The entire variable domain, with the rest obtained from reference TRBV7-6 and TRBJ1-3, is as follows: GAGVSQSPRYKVTKRGQDVALRCDPISGHVSLYWYRQALGQGPEFLTYFNYEAQQDKSGLPNDRFSAERPEGSISTLTIQRTEQRDSAMYRCASSRGYQRSGNTIYFGEGSWLTVV.

The V call is TRBV10-3, the J call TRBJ2-1; 7 positions agree with TRBD2. Germline lookup yields CDR1 ENHRY and CDR2 SYGVKD. With V trimmed by 4 bases and J by 13 bases, 10 bases remained unmatched. The CDR3 covers 13 residues. CDR3 in amino acids: CAISAASGPSQFF. CDR3 coding DNA: TGTGCCATCAGTGCGGCTAGCGGACCGAGTCAGTTCTTC.

V usage is TRBV19 and J usage is TRBJ1-4; TRBD1 is a possible D gene (5 bases). V was pared by 2 bases and J by 8 bases, with 9 bases between. CDR1 is LNHDA and CDR2 is SQIVND in the germline V gene (reference sequence). CDR3 size: 13 residues. The CDR3 loop is CASSISQGEKLFF. CDR3 in DNA: TGTGCCAGTAGTATAAGTCAGGGCGAAAAACTGTTTTTT.

V usage is TRBV4-1 and J usage is TRBJ2-3; D not certain. Germline assignment: CDR1 MGHRA and CDR2 YSYEKL. Trimming removed 0 bases at V and 1 base at J, with 11 bases between. This CDR3 has 16 residues. The CDR3 spells CASSQETGLRTDTQYF. CDR3 DNA: TGCGCCAGCAGCCAAGAAACGGGTCTTCGCACAGATACGCAGTATTTT.

The CDR3 loop is CASSLEAGPGETQYF. In nucleotides, the CDR3 is TGTGCCAGCAGCTTGGAGGCAGGGCCAGGGGAGACCCAGTACTTC. This chain connects TRBV5-4 to TRBJ2-5; a weak D match, TRBD1 (5 bases). Germline assignment: CDR1 SGHNT and CDR2 YYREEE (reference sequence). Deletions cut 0 bases from V and 5 bases from J, with 14 bases between. CDR3 size: 15 residues.

The chain employs TRBV5-1 and TRBJ1-4; TRBD1 might be the D (6 bases). The CDR3 is made up of 13 amino acids. CDR1 and CDR2 from the germline V gene are SGHRS and YFSETQ. V lost 4 bases and J 6 bases, leaving 10 bases between the germline ends. The CDR3 DNA is TGCGCCAGCAGCCGGGACATAGATGAAAAACTGTTTTTT. This encodes CASSRDIDEKLFF.

The genes are TRBV3-1 (or the pseudogene TRBV3-2) and TRBJ1-1; 8 bases line up with TRBD1. The CDR3 extends over 13 amino acids. The trim removed 10 bases at V and 6 bases at J, leaving 10 bases unmatched. Germline V gene data show CDR1 as LGHDT and CDR2 as YNNKEL (reference sequence). The CDR3, as DNA: TGTGCCACTGCAGGGGGCGGTAGGGCTGAAGCTTTCTTT. Its protein is CATAGGGRAEAFF.

The chain uses TRBV6-4 and TRBJ1-1; 7 positions agree with TRBD1. Germline values: CDR1 MRHNA, CDR2 SNTAGT. The CDR3 is 15 amino acids. Germline trimming cut 3 bases from V and 3 bases from J; bases unmatched to any gene: 7. CDR3 amino acids: CASSEKGARDTEAFF. The DNA for the CDR3 is TGTGCCAGCAGTGAAAAGGGGGCAAGAGACACTGAAGCTTTCTTT.